One sample yielded the 23 T cell receptor beta chains listed below, sequenced in a study of HIV-infected patients and healthy controls. TCRdb passed the 5' RACE reads through MiXCR, listing each CDR3 protein once. Found here are about 67,000 distinct CDR3 sequences, approximately 16% of them singletons; the top ten hold under 6.5%. The sample was CD4+ T cells from blood. The receptors derive from a human donor in good health.

This clonotype appeared a few times. As DNA, the CDR3 is TGTGCCAGCTTGGAAAGGGGTGGGAACACCGGGGAGCTGTTTTTT. This gives the protein CASLERGGNTGELFF. This chain links TRBV12-3 or TRBV12-4 with TRBJ2-2, with D possibly matching TRBD1 (5 bases). This CDR3 has 15 residues. V shed 8 bases and J shed 1 base, with 14 bases lying between them.

V usage is TRBV29-1 and J usage is TRBJ1-1, with no clear D. The germline gives CDR1 SQVTM, CDR2 ANQGSEA. V was cut by 4 bases and J by 0 bases, with 9 bases left in between. The CDR3 is made up of 13 amino acids. The CDR3 region is CSVVRTVNTEAFF. In nucleotides, the CDR3 is TGCAGCGTTGTCCGAACAGTGAACACTGAAGCTTTCTTT.

In its sample, this clonotype was seen many times. V usage is TRBV6-2 or TRBV6-3 and J usage is TRBJ1-2, with D unclear. V was pared by 2 bases and J by 4 bases, with 20 bases between. CDR1 and CDR2 from the germline V gene are MNHEY and SVGEGT. The CDR3 extends over 17 amino acids. CDR3 amino acids: CASSYPIFYPTGYGYTF. The CDR3 nucleotides are TGTGCCAGCAGTTACCCGATTTTTTATCCAACGGGCTATGGCTACACCTTC.

This clonotype was seen at least ten times. The chain joins TRBV29-1 to TRBJ1-1, with TRBD1 as a possible D gene (6 bases). Germline V lookup: CDR1 SQVTM, CDR2 ANQGSEA. This CDR3 is built from 11 residues. The ends were cut back, 5 bases at V and 6 bases at J, with 10 bases in the middle. The CDR3 nucleotides read TGCAGCGTTATGACAGGCGCTGAAGCTTTCTTT. Translation gives CSVMTGAEAFF. Based on the CDR3 plus reference TRBV29-1 and TRBJ1-1, the full variable domain is SAVISQKPSRDICQRGTSLTIQCQVDSQVTMMFWYRQQPGQSLTLIATANQGSEATYESGFVIDKFPISRPNLTFSTLTVSNMSPEDSSIYLCSVMTGAEAFFGQGTRLTVV.

This clonotype turned up a few times. The chain combines TRBV6-1 with TRBJ1-1, with D uncertain. V was trimmed by 7 bases and J by 0 bases, leaving 12 bases between them. This CDR3 has 14 amino acids. Germline values: CDR1 MNHNS, CDR2 SASEGT. The CDR3 spells CASTGSNMNTEAFF. CDR3 in DNA: TGTGCCAGCACTGGTAGCAATATGAACACTGAAGCTTTCTTT.

This clonotype was found a few times. This chain links TRBV20-1 with TRBJ1-2; D might be TRBD1 (5 bases). V was cut by 4 bases and J by 7 bases, with 19 bases left in between. The CDR3 is 14 amino acids. Germline CDR1 reads DFQATT; CDR2 reads SNEGSKA (reference sequence). CDR3 in DNA: TGCAGTGCTACCACAAAGAACCGGGGGGGTGGCTACACCTTC. It is translated as CSATTKNRGGGYTF.

The CDR3 coding sequence is TGCAGTGCTAGAAACCCTAGCGCGGATTACTACAATGAGCAGTACTTC. Its protein is CSARNPSADYYNEQYF. The V gene is TRBV20-1, the J gene TRBJ2-1; a possible D gene is TRBD2 (6 bases). Near its end, the DNA agrees better with TRBJ2-7, so the J call may be wrong. Germline lookup yields CDR1 DFQATT and CDR2 SNEGSKA (reference sequence). The CDR3 has 16 residues.

There are a few counts of this clonotype. The chain employs TRBV27 and TRBJ2-2; no firm D call. Between the trimmed V and J ends, which lost 6 bases and 3 bases, there was a span of 5 bases. Germline-derived CDR1 and CDR2 are MNHEY and SMNVEV (reference sequence). The CDR3 has 12 residues. The CDR3 here is CASRTYTGELFF. In DNA, the CDR3 is TGTGCCAGCAGAACCTACACCGGGGAGCTGTTTTTT.

This clonotype was seen a few times. The rearrangement joins TRBV3-1 to TRBJ1-4; D is perhaps TRBD1 (6 bases). The germline gives CDR1 LGHDT, CDR2 YNNKEL (reference sequence). V lost 6 bases and J 7 bases, leaving 15 bases between the germline ends. The CDR3 runs to 14 residues. The CDR3 DNA follows: TGTGCCAGCAGTCAATGGGGGCTCGGTGAAAAACTGTTTTTT. It is translated as CASSQWGLGEKLFF.

As DNA, the CDR3 is TGCGCCAGCAGCAAAGCCGGGACAGGGAACACTGAAGCTTTCTTT. As protein: CASSKAGTGNTEAFF. The gene calls are TRBV5-1 and TRBJ1-1, with TRBD1 matching 8 bases. Germline CDR1 is SGHRS and CDR2 is YFSETQ. V shed 4 bases, J shed 1 base, and the junction held 6 bases outside the gene matches. CDR3 length: 15 residues. The full variable domain, in which reference TRBV5-1 and TRBJ1-1 provide the parts outside the CDR3, is KAGVTQTPRYLIKTRGQQVTLSCSPISGHRSVSWYQQTPGQGLQFLFEYFSETQRNKGNFPGRFSGRQFSNSRSEMNVSTLELGDSALYLCASSKAGTGNTEAFFGQGTRLTVV.

V usage is TRBV7-2 and J usage is TRBJ2-7; perhaps TRBD2 as D (6 bases). This CDR3 spans 16 amino acids. Germline V gene data show CDR1 as SGHTA and CDR2 as FQGNSA. The V and J ends lost 1 base and 4 bases respectively, with 17 bases between them. The CDR3 spells CASSLGSTGVTYEQYF. DNA of the CDR3: TGTGCCAGCAGCTTAGGTTCGACGGGAGTAACTTACGAGCAGTACTTC.

The chain combines TRBV5-1 with TRBJ1-1, with D maybe TRBD1 (5 bases). The CDR3 is made up of 15 amino acids. V was pared by 4 bases and J by 4 bases, with 17 bases between. CDR1 is SGHRS, CDR2 YFSETQ, per germline. CDR3 residues: CASSPGTASGTEAFF. In DNA form, the CDR3 reads TGCGCCAGCAGCCCCGGGACCGCAAGCGGCACTGAAGCTTTCTTT.

J is TRBJ2-2 and V is TRBV6-1; a possible D gene is TRBD1 (6 bases). The germline V gene has CDR1 MNHNS and CDR2 SASEGT. The V gene lost 8 bases and the J gene lost 4 bases, with 17 bases spanning the gap. The CDR3 spans 15 residues. DNA for the CDR3: TGTGCCAGCTCCTCCGGGACACTTACCACCGGGGAGCTGTTTTTT. Its translation: CASSSGTLTTGELFF.

This clonotype came up many times. The V gene is TRBV11-2, the J gene TRBJ2-7; TRBD1 is a possible D gene (5 bases). Germline assignment: CDR1 SGHAT and CDR2 FQNNGV. The CDR3 has 11 amino acids. Between the trimmed V and J ends, which lost 1 base and 13 bases, there was a span of 11 bases. CDR3 DNA sequence: TGTGCCAGCAGCTTAGGCAGGGCTTACTACTTC. Its protein is CASSLGRAYYF.

This clonotype was seen many times. The V call is TRBV29-1, the J call TRBJ1-1; 9 bases map to TRBD1. CDR3 length: 13 residues. Germline V gene data show CDR1 as SQVTM and CDR2 as ANQGSEA. V shed 6 bases, J shed 1 base, and the junction held 3 bases outside the gene matches. DNA for the CDR3: TGCAGCGTGAGGACAGGGGCGAACACTGAAGCTTTCTTT. Its protein product is CSVRTGANTEAFF.

The V call is TRBV2, the J call TRBJ2-1, with D possibly TRBD2 on 6 matching bases. This CDR3 has 14 amino acids. Germline V CDR1 and CDR2: SNHLY, FYNNEI. V dropped 6 bases and J dropped 4 bases, with 13 bases sitting between them. CDR3 in amino acids: CASSGDLGYNEQFF. CDR3 coding DNA: TGTGCCAGCAGCGGGGACTTGGGGTACAATGAGCAGTTCTTC.

This clonotype was observed a few times. This chain connects TRBV5-1 to TRBJ2-1, with TRBD2 matching 9 bases. Trimming took 0 bases from V and 6 from J; bases not matched to a gene: 4. CDR1 and CDR2 (germline): SGHRS, YFSETQ. The CDR3 has 15 residues. The CDR3 coding sequence is TGCGCCAGCAGCTTGGTGGCGGGGGGGCCCAATGAGCAGTTCTTC. The encoded protein is CASSLVAGGPNEQFF.

Notes on this clonotype: This likely comes from a read error, as the CDR3 has no conserved phenylalanine or tryptophan at its end. CDR3 loop: CAEGTEYNEQFL. CDR3 in DNA: TGTGCCGAAGGGACTGAGTACAATGAGCAGTTCTTA. The V call is TRBV25-1, the J call TRBJ2-1, with a weak D call TRBD2 (6 bases). The V and J ends lost 11 bases and 4 bases respectively, with 12 bases between them. Germline CDR1 and CDR2: MGHDK and SYGVNS. CDR3 size: 12 residues.

The rearrangement links TRBV7-9 to TRBJ2-2; TRBD2 is a possible D gene (5 bases). From germline, CDR1 is SEHNR and CDR2 FQNEAQ (reference sequence). The CDR3 loop spans 16 amino acids. V lost 3 bases, J lost 1 base, and 12 bases lay in between. CDR3: CASSFPGSQNTGELFF. The CDR3 bases are TGTGCCAGCAGCTTTCCGGGATCTCAGAACACCGGGGAGCTGTTTTTT.

This clonotype was counted ten times or more. This sequence joins TRBV2 and TRBJ2-3; D may be TRBD2 (5 bases). Germline loops: CDR1 SNHLY, CDR2 FYNNEI. V gave up 3 bases and J gave up 3 bases, with 7 bases separating them. The CDR3 is made up of 13 amino acids. The CDR3 reads CASSETGTDTQYF. The CDR3 coding sequence is TGTGCCAGCAGTGAGACGGGGACAGATACGCAGTATTTT.

This chain uses TRBV24-1 with TRBJ2-5; TRBD2 matches 10 bases. Germline V gene lookup returns CDR1 KGHDR and CDR2 SFDVKD. The CDR3 runs to 16 residues. After removal of 2 bases from V and 3 bases from J, the junction contained 5 bases not matched to a gene. The CDR3 sequence is CATSDSSSGRKETQYF. CDR3 sequence (DNA): TGTGCCACCAGTGATTCGAGTAGCGGGAGGAAAGAGACCCAGTACTTC.

CDR3 sequence reads: CASSVEGGLAWAYF. The CDR3, as DNA: TGTGCCAGCAGCGTTGAAGGGGGACTAGCGTGGGCGTACTTC. The rearrangement links TRBV7-9 to TRBJ2-7, with 10 bases aligning to TRBD2. The J segment lost 12 bases and the V segment lost 5 bases, leaving 13 bases of the junction unmatched. The CDR3 length is 14 residues. CDR1 and CDR2 (germline): SEHNR, FQNEAQ (reference sequence).

The sample holds one count of this clonotype. The chain uses TRBV6-2 or TRBV6-3 and TRBJ1-5, with unresolved D. The CDR3 length is 15 residues. The germline V gene encodes CDR1 MNHEY and CDR2 SVGEGT. The germline V and J ends were trimmed by 8 bases and 0 bases, with 14 bases remaining between them. CDR3 protein: CASHIGAYSNQPQHF. In DNA, the CDR3 is TGTGCCAGCCACATTGGCGCCTATAGCAATCAGCCCCAGCATTTT.